This entry lists 27 T cell receptor beta chains sequenced from one sample in a study of blood T cell repertoires in COVID-19. The data were produced by immunoSEQ multiplex PCR, yet TCRdb's version contains in-frame clones alone and is incomplete. The repertoire holds over 55,000 clones, with more than 65% as singletons. Specimen: peripheral blood. The origin of the receptors is a man at least 80 years old with COVID-19, enrolled during active disease.

CDR3 sequence: CASSPGKIGRDNEQFF. In DNA form, the CDR3 reads TGTGCCAGCTCACCAGGTAAAATTGGTAGAGACAATGAGCAGTTCTTC. The rearrangement joins TRBV18 to TRBJ2-1; D gene ambiguous. With 2 bases removed from V and 5 bases from J, the gap between germline ends came to 16 bases. The CDR3 is 16 amino acids. Germline CDR1 KGHSH, CDR2 LQKENI.

The chain is built from TRBV4-1 and TRBJ1-5, with D possibly matching TRBD1 (6 bases). Germline CDR1 is MGHRA and CDR2 is YSYEKL. Trimming shortened V by 4 bases and J by 5 bases, and 12 bases separated the two germline ends. This CDR3 is built from 14 residues. CDR3 residues: CASSLGQLDQPQHF. CDR3 DNA sequence: TGCGCCAGCAGCCTTGGACAGCTCGATCAGCCCCAGCATTTT.

The chain couples TRBV29-1 to TRBJ1-5; tentative D call: TRBD1 (5 bases). Looked up from germline, CDR1 is SQVTM and CDR2 is ANQGSEA. The V end was cut by 6 bases, the J end by 6 bases, with 21 bases between. The CDR3 contains 15 residues. CDR3 amino acids: CSVAQGLLGGQPQHF. DNA for the CDR3: TGCAGCGTGGCCCAGGGACTCCTTGGGGGTCAGCCCCAGCATTTT.

This rearrangement joins TRBV20-1 to TRBJ1-4, with a weak D call TRBD1 (6 bases). Germline values: CDR1 DFQATT, CDR2 SNEGSKA (reference sequence). V gave up 3 bases and J gave up 1 base, with 9 bases separating them. The CDR3 has 14 residues. In nucleotides, the CDR3 is TGCAGTGCTAGTGTCAGGGGAACTAATGAAAAACTGTTTTTT. Protein sequence: CSASVRGTNEKLFF.

The J gene is TRBJ2-7, the V gene TRBV7-8; a possible D gene is TRBD1 (5 bases). The germline CDR1 and CDR2 sequences are SGHVS and FQNEAQ. Deletions cut 5 bases from V and 2 bases from J, with 13 bases between. CDR3 length equals 14 residues. The CDR3 nucleotides read TGTGCCAGCAGCCCTCGGCCAGGGCCCTACGAGCAGTACTTC. As protein: CASSPRPGPYEQYF.

This clone was detected only a few times. The chain joins TRBV7-6 to TRBJ1-1; D is perhaps TRBD1 (5 bases). The CDR3 contains 15 residues. Trimming took off 1 base at V and 6 bases at J, with 15 bases between the two ends. The germline V gene has CDR1 SGHVS and CDR2 FNYEAQ. This CDR3 reads CASSLGPGARSEAFF. The DNA of the CDR3 is TGTGCCAGCAGCTTAGGACCTGGGGCCCGCTCTGAAGCTTTCTTT.

The CDR3 protein is CASSLARSREPQHF. The CDR3 nucleotides read TGTGCCAGCAGCTTGGCAAGGTCCCGGGAGCCCCAGCATTTT. V gene TRBV5-8 combines with J gene TRBJ1-5, with D uncertain. The V and J ends lost 0 bases and 8 bases respectively, with 12 bases between them. This CDR3 contains 14 residues. Germline-derived CDR1 and CDR2 are SGHTS and YDEGEE.

The chain is built from TRBV25-1 and TRBJ1-1; no clear D. Germline V gives CDR1 MGHDK, CDR2 SYGVNS. Trimming pared 8 bases from V and 10 bases from J, leaving 17 bases between. This CDR3 is built from 12 residues. In DNA form, the CDR3 reads TGTGCCAGCGTTAGGCCCCCCGAGGGAGCTTTCTTT. This translates into CASVRPPEGAFF.

The rearrangement joins TRBV10-3 to TRBJ1-2; tentatively, D is TRBD1 (6 bases). V dropped 0 bases and J dropped 4 bases, with 18 bases sitting between them. Germline assignment: CDR1 ENHRY and CDR2 SYGVKD. The CDR3 consists of 17 residues. For the CDR3, the DNA is TGTGCCATCAGTGAGTCTCAGGGGCCCCGCTCGGGCTATGGCTACACCTTC. Translation: CAISESQGPRSGYGYTF.

V is TRBV28 and J is TRBJ2-7; maybe TRBD1 (6 bases). The V and J ends lost 4 bases and 3 bases respectively, with 13 bases between them. The CDR3 extends over 14 amino acids. Germline V gene sequence: CDR1 MDHEN, CDR2 SYDVKM. CDR3 bases: TGTGCCAGCAGTTCTTATCAGGGGAGCTACGAGCAGTACTTC. Translated, it gives CASSSYQGSYEQYF.

The rearrangement joins TRBV4-3 to TRBJ1-2, with a weak D call TRBD1 (6 bases). V lost 3 bases and J lost 7, with 12 bases in between. Looked up from germline, CDR1 is LGHNA and CDR2 is YSLEER. The CDR3 extends over 13 amino acids. CDR3: CASSQTQGIGYTF. The CDR3 nucleotides read TGCGCCAGCAGCCAGACCCAGGGGATTGGCTACACCTTC.

The rearrangement links TRBV6-1 to TRBJ2-7, with D perhaps matching TRBD1 (8 bases). Trimming removed 0 bases at V and 0 bases at J, with 12 bases between. CDR3 length: 16 residues. CDR1 and CDR2 from the germline V gene are MNHNS and SASEGT. For the CDR3, the DNA is TGTGCCAGCAGTGAAGCGGACAGGGAGGGCTCCTACGAGCAGTACGTC. This sequence encodes CASSEADREGSYEQYV.

The chain recombines TRBV7-2 with TRBJ2-7; 8 nucleotides line up with TRBD1. The CDR3 spans 14 residues. Germline lookup yields CDR1 SGHTA and CDR2 FQGNSA. With V trimmed by 1 base and J by 4 bases, 3 bases remained unmatched. The CDR3 here is CASSLVQGEYEQYF. The CDR3 coding sequence is TGTGCCAGCAGCTTAGTACAGGGGGAATACGAGCAGTACTTC.

The chain uses TRBV11-3 and TRBJ2-5; 9 bases are shared with TRBD2. CDR3 size: 16 residues. Germline assignment: CDR1 SGHNT and CDR2 YENEEA. V was clipped by 1 base and J by 1 base; unmatched bases: 4. CDR3 loop: CASSLVFSGGQETQYF. As DNA, the CDR3 is TGTGCCAGCAGCTTAGTGTTTAGCGGGGGCCAAGAGACCCAGTACTTC.

The CDR3 DNA reads as TGTGCCAGCAGCCCCCGGTCTAGCTCTGGAAACACCATATATTTT. Translating gives CASSPRSSSGNTIYF. The chain recombines TRBV11-1 with TRBJ1-3; the D is unclear. V lost 5 bases and J lost 0, with 11 bases in between. This CDR3 is 15 amino acids long. Germline CDR1 and CDR2: SGHAT and FQDESV (reference sequence). Using reference TRBV11-1 and TRBJ1-3 for the parts outside the CDR3, the full variable domain is EAEVAQSPRYKITEKSQAVAFWCDPISGHATLYWYRQILGQGPELLVQFQDESVVDDSQLPKDRFSAERLKGVDSTLKIQPAELGDSAMYLCASSPRSSSGNTIYFGEGSWLTVV.

The J gene is TRBJ1-1, the V gene TRBV18; possibly TRBD1 for D (6 bases). The CDR3 spans 14 residues. V dropped 8 bases and J dropped 2 bases, with 15 bases sitting between them. Germline CDR1 reads KGHSH; CDR2 reads LQKENI. The DNA of the CDR3 is TGTGCCAGCGCCCAGGCACAGGGTAACACTGAAGCTTTCTTT. It codes for CASAQAQGNTEAFF.

The chain recombines TRBV4-2 with TRBJ1-5; 7 bases agree with TRBD1. CDR1 LGHNA and CDR2 YNFKEQ come from the germline V gene. The junction had 8 bases not matched to a gene; V was cut back by 3 bases and J by 6 bases. This CDR3 has 15 amino acids. CDR3 DNA sequence: TGTGCCAGCAGCCATAACAGGGGAGGCAGTCAGCCCCAGCATTTT. Translated: CASSHNRGGSQPQHF.

The chain couples TRBV9 to TRBJ1-2; TRBD1 agrees at 10 bases. The ends lost 3 bases at V and 8 bases at J; junction bases unmatched: 7. There are 14 residues in the CDR3. From germline, CDR1 is SGDLS and CDR2 YYNGEE. CDR3 DNA: TGTGCCAGCAGCGGGACGGGACAGGGGTACGGCTACACCTTC. Its translation: CASSGTGQGYGYTF.

The chain couples TRBV5-8 to TRBJ1-5; a possible D gene is TRBD1 (6 bases). Looked up from germline, CDR1 is SGHTS and CDR2 is YDEGEE. The CDR3 spans 15 residues. Trimming removed 3 bases from V and 7 bases from J, with 17 bases in between. The CDR3 here is CASSWGSQGGQPQHF. The CDR3 region has the DNA TGTGCCAGCAGCTGGGGGTCACAGGGAGGGCAGCCCCAGCATTTT.

This clone is a singleton in its sample. This chain connects TRBV14 to TRBJ1-2; 7 bases are a match to TRBD1. J lost 4 bases, V lost 5 bases, and 4 bases had no gene match. Per the germline V gene, CDR1 is SGHDN and CDR2 is FVKESK. This CDR3 has 13 residues. The DNA for the CDR3 is TGTGCCAGCAGCGAAGGACAGGCCTATGGCTACACCTTC. Encoded protein: CASSEGQAYGYTF.

V and J are TRBV2 and TRBJ2-7, with D possibly matching TRBD1 (6 bases). The V end was cut by 5 bases, the J end by 6 bases, with 11 bases between. The germline V gene has CDR1 SNHLY and CDR2 FYNNEI. This CDR3 comprises 12 residues. CDR3 amino acids: CASSLRGSEQYV. CDR3 sequence (DNA): TGTGCCAGCAGTCTCAGGGGATCCGAGCAGTACGTC.

The rearrangement links TRBV15 to TRBJ2-1; D is possibly TRBD2 (6 bases). Trimming stripped 5 bases from V and 0 bases from J, with 14 bases between. The CDR3 contains 16 residues. Germline values: CDR1 LNHNV, CDR2 YYDKDF (reference sequence). As DNA, the CDR3 is TGTGCCACCAGCTCCCGGGACTCACGCTCCTACAATGAGCAGTTCTTC. Protein product: CATSSRDSRSYNEQFF.

V gene TRBV7-2 combines with J gene TRBJ2-2, with a weak D call TRBD2 (6 bases). The germline CDR1 and CDR2 sequences are SGHTA and FQGNSA. The CDR3 consists of 16 residues. V lost 4 bases, J lost 5 bases, and 17 bases lay in between. In nucleotides, the CDR3 is TGTGCCAGCAGCTCGGGACTTAGGTTAGGAACCGGGGAGCTGTTTTTT. Amino acid sequence: CASSSGLRLGTGELFF.

This clone was seen a few times. V is TRBV2 and J is TRBJ2-7; D is perhaps TRBD1 (6 bases). The CDR3 contains 14 residues. Germline V gene sequence: CDR1 SNHLY, CDR2 FYNNEI. V lost 6 bases, J lost 0 bases, and 12 bases lay in between. The CDR3 protein is CASRRTVSSYEQYV. The DNA for the CDR3 is TGTGCCAGCAGACGGACAGTTAGCTCCTACGAGCAGTACGTC.

This chain joins TRBV4-2 and TRBJ2-7, with 10 bases identical to TRBD1. With 4 bases clipped from V and 7 bases from J, the junction kept 7 bases outside the gene matches. The germline V gene encodes CDR1 LGHNA and CDR2 YNFKEQ. This CDR3 region has 14 residues. As DNA, the CDR3 is TGTGCCAGCAGCCCGACAGGGGGCCGGGATGAGCAGTACTTC. Its translation is CASSPTGGRDEQYF.

This chain joins TRBV5-4 and TRBJ1-2; D is perhaps TRBD1 (6 bases). This CDR3 is 15 amino acids long. CDR1 SGHNT and CDR2 YYREEE come from the germline V gene (reference sequence). V shed 0 bases and J shed 2 bases, with 11 bases lying between them. Here the CDR3 reads CASSLVNGQNYGYTF. CDR3 sequence (DNA): TGTGCCAGCAGCTTGGTTAACGGACAGAACTATGGCTACACCTTC.

The chain couples TRBV14 to TRBJ1-3; D is unclear. This CDR3 contains 13 residues. V was clipped by 5 bases and J by 0 bases, with 5 bases between them. The germline CDR1 and CDR2 sequences are SGHDN and FVKESK. The CDR3 spells CASSFGSGNTIYF. Written as DNA, the CDR3 is TGTGCCAGCAGCTTCGGCTCTGGAAACACCATATATTTT.